A single sample gave rise to the 30 T cell receptor beta chains below, sequenced in a study of blood T cell repertoires in COVID-19 (dated by TCRdb to the early 2020s). The method behind the library was the immunoSEQ multiplex PCR assay. TCRdb's version of the immuneACCESS table is confined to in-frame rearrangements and falls short of the full clone set. An unresolved V gene accounts for under half of the shortfall where checked; the remainder is of unknown origin. A total of under 350,000 clones appear in this sample, approximately 90% of them only once. About 4.6% of the sample is held by the ten biggest clonotypes. Sequencing was performed on peripheral blood. These receptor sequences come from a middle-aged man with acute or convalescent COVID-19.

This CDR3 is CASRKADSPLHF. DNA for the CDR3: TGTGCCAGCCGTAAGGCGGATTCACCCCTCCACTTT. The gene calls are TRBV6-5 and TRBJ1-6; D remains unclear. Between the trimmed V and J ends, which lost 8 bases and 8 bases, there was a span of 10 bases. The CDR3 runs 12 residues. From germline, CDR1 is MNHEY and CDR2 SVGAGI.

This clone was counted once. The gene calls are TRBV18 and TRBJ1-2; D gene unclear. The CDR3 totals 13 residues. CDR1 and CDR2 (germline): KGHSH, LQKENI. The germline V and J ends were trimmed by 5 bases and 8 bases, with 15 bases remaining between them. For the CDR3, the DNA is TGTGCCAGCTCATCCTCCTCGAGGGAAGGCTACACCTTC. It codes for CASSSSSREGYTF.

This clone is a singleton in its sample. J is TRBJ2-7 and V is TRBV30, with 8 bases aligning to TRBD1. The CDR3 consists of 16 residues. The germline V gene has CDR1 GTSNPN and CDR2 SVGIG (reference sequence). Trimming took 0 bases from V and 1 from J; bases not matched to a gene: 8. The CDR3: CAWSVRGTGQSYEQYF. Written as DNA, the CDR3 is TGTGCCTGGAGTGTACGAGGGACAGGCCAGTCCTACGAGCAGTACTTC.

This chain connects TRBV5-6 to TRBJ1-1; D is perhaps TRBD1 (5 bases). Trimming removed 2 bases from V and 0 bases from J, with 17 bases in between. The length of the CDR3 is 17 residues. Germline-derived CDR1 and CDR2 are SGHDT and YYEEEE. The CDR3 reads CASSLEGVKIMNTEAFF. The CDR3, as DNA: TGTGCCAGCAGCTTAGAAGGGGTCAAGATTATGAACACTGAAGCTTTCTTT.

This chain joins TRBV2 and TRBJ1-5; no clear D. With 4 bases removed from V and 2 bases from J, the gap between germline ends came to 9 bases. This CDR3 comprises 14 residues. Germline CDR1 is SNHLY and CDR2 is FYNNEI. CDR3 amino acids: CASSAQFGNQPQHF. The CDR3 nucleotides read TGTGCCAGCAGTGCTCAGTTCGGCAATCAGCCCCAGCATTTT.

In its sample, this clone was seen once. The chain links TRBV12-3 or TRBV12-4 to TRBJ1-4; possible D gene TRBD1, 5 bases. V gave up 8 bases and J gave up 8 bases, with 15 bases separating them. This CDR3 has 13 amino acids. The CDR3 sequence is CASANQGGEKLFF. The CDR3 DNA sequence: TGTGCCAGCGCCAATCAGGGTGGGGAAAAACTGTTTTTT.

The rearrangement uses TRBV13 and TRBJ2-7, with TRBD1 identical over 7 bases. The V segment lost 1 base and the J segment 2 bases; nucleotides outside the gene matches: 2. This CDR3 has 14 amino acids. From germline, CDR1 is PRHDT and CDR2 FYEKMQ (reference sequence). The CDR3 nucleotides are TGTGCCAGCAGCTTAGAGCAGGGGGCCTACGAGCAGTACTTC. Translating it yields CASSLEQGAYEQYF.

This clone came up once. The chain couples TRBV28 to TRBJ2-3; the D is unclear. CDR3 size: 12 residues. Germline V gives CDR1 MDHEN, CDR2 SYDVKM. Trimming pared 5 bases from V and 3 bases from J, leaving 6 bases between. This CDR3 reads CASSVSTDTQYF. The CDR3 region has the DNA TGTGCCAGCAGTGTCAGTACAGATACGCAGTATTTT.

The chain employs TRBV29-1 and TRBJ1-1, with no clear D. The germline V gene encodes CDR1 SQVTM and CDR2 ANQGSEA. Trimming pared 5 bases from V and 4 bases from J, leaving 14 bases between. The CDR3 contains 13 residues. The CDR3 DNA is TGCAGCGTTCGCCATGGCCTCTTCACTGAAGCTTTCTTT. Translation gives CSVRHGLFTEAFF.

The count of this clone is one. The chain combines TRBV24-1 with TRBJ2-1; the match to TRBD1 covers 10 bases. CDR1 is KGHDR and CDR2 is SFDVKD in the germline V gene. The J segment lost 12 bases and the V segment lost 3 bases, leaving 7 bases of the junction unmatched. CDR3 size: 14 residues. CDR3 coding DNA: TGTGCCACCAGTGATCCCGGACAGGGGGTTCGGCAGTTCTTC. Amino acid sequence: CATSDPGQGVRQFF.

This clone was detected a few times. The rearrangement joins TRBV5-4 to TRBJ1-2, with D possibly being TRBD1 (5 bases). In germline, CDR1 is SGHNT, CDR2 YYREEE (reference sequence). Trimming removed 5 bases at V and 1 base at J, with 12 bases between. This CDR3 spans 14 amino acids. CDR3 sequence (DNA): TGTGCCAGCAGTGCAGGGCTAAGTAACTATGGCTACACCTTC. Amino acids: CASSAGLSNYGYTF.

V gene TRBV7-2 combines with J gene TRBJ1-5; D may be TRBD1 (6 bases). With 2 bases removed from V and 8 bases from J, the gap between germline ends came to 13 bases. The CDR3 is 14 amino acids. Germline V gene data show CDR1 as SGHTA and CDR2 as FQGNSA. The DNA for the CDR3 is TGTGCCAGCAGCTTATTACAGGGCGTAGAGCCCCAGCATTTT. Amino acid sequence: CASSLLQGVEPQHF.

This chain links TRBV13 with TRBJ1-2, with TRBD1 identical over 8 bases. This CDR3 has 14 amino acids. V shed 3 bases, J shed 6 bases, and the junction held 6 bases outside the gene matches. Germline V gene sequence: CDR1 PRHDT, CDR2 FYEKMQ (reference sequence). The CDR3: CASSLGQELNGYTF. The CDR3 DNA follows: TGTGCCAGCAGCTTGGGACAGGAGCTGAATGGCTACACCTTC. Complete variable domain (other parts from reference TRBV13 and TRBJ1-2): AAGVIQSPRHLIKEKRETATLKCYPIPRHDTVYWYQQGPGQDPQFLISFYEKMQSDKGSIPDRFSAQQFSDYHSELNMSSLELGDSALYFCASSLGQELNGYTFGSGTRLTVV.

The V call is TRBV5-1, the J call TRBJ2-1; possibly TRBD1 for D (5 bases). This CDR3 has 15 residues. Trimming pared 1 base from V and 4 bases from J, leaving 12 bases between. Per germline, CDR1 SGHRS and CDR2 YFSETQ. The CDR3 here is CASSLLPTGYNEQFF. The CDR3 DNA follows: TGCGCCAGCAGCTTGCTTCCTACAGGTTACAATGAGCAGTTCTTC.

The chain uses TRBV2 and TRBJ2-3, with D possibly TRBD1 on 6 matching bases. The germline CDR1 and CDR2 sequences are SNHLY and FYNNEI. The CDR3 length is 14 residues. Trimming removed 7 bases at V and 2 bases at J, with 13 bases between. CDR3 protein: CASKTGRVTDTQYF. The CDR3 DNA is TGTGCCAGCAAGACAGGAAGGGTCACAGATACGCAGTATTTT.

Here the CDR3 DNA reads TGTGCCAGCAGCCAAGGCCACGCCGGGGACACTGAAGCTTTCTTT. Its translation: CASSQGHAGDTEAFF. The gene calls are TRBV3-1 (or the pseudogene TRBV3-2) and TRBJ1-1; no clear D gene. The V end lost 1 base, the J end lost 3 bases, and 12 bases lay between the germline ends. Germline V gene lookup returns CDR1 LGHDT and CDR2 YNNKEL (reference sequence). This CDR3 spans 15 amino acids.

The gene calls are TRBV2 and TRBJ1-2; possible D gene TRBD1, 6 bases. Trimming left V 6 bases short and J 0 bases short, with 11 bases between. Germline V CDR1 and CDR2: SNHLY, FYNNEI. The CDR3 is 14 residues long. As DNA, the CDR3 is TGTGCCAGCAGCCGACAGGTTACTAACTATGGCTACACCTTC. Translating it yields CASSRQVTNYGYTF.

The genes are TRBV6-5 and TRBJ1-2, with D maybe TRBD1 (5 bases). The CDR3 is 13 amino acids. Trimming took off 6 bases at V and 4 bases at J, with 12 bases between the two ends. Germline-derived CDR1 and CDR2 are MNHEY and SVGAGI. This chain's CDR3 is CASSIDRRYGYTF. DNA for the CDR3: TGTGCCAGCAGCATCGACAGACGCTATGGCTACACCTTC.

The DNA of the CDR3 is TGTGCCTGGAGGATGACAGGGTCCCTTTCACCCCTCCACTTT. Its protein is CAWRMTGSLSPLHF. The rearrangement links TRBV30 to TRBJ1-6, with TRBD1 matching 7 bases. This CDR3 has 14 residues. The V gene end was trimmed by 3 bases and the J gene end by 9 bases; junction bases not matched to a gene: 8. Germline CDR1 and CDR2: GTSNPN and SVGIG (reference sequence).

The chain joins TRBV19 to TRBJ1-1; D is unresolved. The germline V gene encodes CDR1 LNHDA and CDR2 SQIVND (reference sequence). CDR3 length: 12 amino acids. Between the trimmed V and J ends, which lost 5 bases and 1 base, there was a span of 5 bases. The CDR3 sequence is CASSFRNTEAFF. The CDR3 nucleotides are TGTGCCAGTAGTTTCAGGAACACTGAAGCTTTCTTT. The variable domain in full, with the rest retrieved from reference TRBV19 and TRBJ1-1, is DGGITQSPKYLFRKEGQNVTLSCEQNLNHDAMYWYRQDPGQGLRLIYYSQIVNDFQKGDIAEGYSVSREKKESFPLTVTSAQKNPTAFYLCASSFRNTEAFFGQGTRLTVV.

This clone was detected only once. This chain connects TRBV5-4 to TRBJ2-1; maybe TRBD2 (6 bases). This CDR3 is built from 15 residues. The V end was cut by 4 bases, the J end by 7 bases, with 18 bases between. Germline CDR1 reads SGHNT; CDR2 reads YYREEE (reference sequence). The CDR3 bases are TGTGCCAGCAGCCGGGACTCGCGTCCTACTAATGAGCAGTTCTTC. Translating it yields CASSRDSRPTNEQFF.

The CDR3: CASSENGGGNTGELFF. The CDR3 DNA reads TGTGCCAGCAGTGAAAATGGGGGCGGGAACACCGGGGAGCTGTTTTTT. V and J are TRBV2 and TRBJ2-2, with D tentatively TRBD1 (6 bases). CDR3 size: 16 residues. Trimming took 2 bases from V and 1 from J, leaving 11 bases between them. Germline CDR1 is SNHLY and CDR2 is FYNNEI.

This chain links TRBV5-4 with TRBJ2-1; TRBD2 is a possible D gene (6 bases). CDR1 SGHNT and CDR2 YYREEE come from the germline V gene (reference sequence). V was pared by 1 base and J by 6 bases, with 8 bases between. CDR3 length: 13 residues. CDR3 nucleotides: TGTGCCAGCAGCTTGACTAGCCGCAATGAGCAGTTCTTC. This translates into CASSLTSRNEQFF.

The chain links TRBV11-1 to TRBJ1-2; perhaps TRBD1 as D (6 bases). Germline CDR1 and CDR2: SGHAT and FQDESV (reference sequence). The ends were cut back, 1 base at V and 3 bases at J, with 12 bases in the middle. The CDR3 is 15 amino acids. The CDR3 coding sequence is TGTGCCAGCAGCTTAGACCCGACAGGACACTATGGCTACACCTTC. Protein product: CASSLDPTGHYGYTF. Full variable domain (outside the CDR3, taken from reference TRBV11-1 and TRBJ1-2): EAEVAQSPRYKITEKSQAVAFWCDPISGHATLYWYRQILGQGPELLVQFQDESVVDDSQLPKDRFSAERLKGVDSTLKIQPAELGDSAMYLCASSLDPTGHYGYTFGSGTRLTVV.

The chain employs TRBV6-4 and TRBJ2-1; 9 bases map to TRBD1. After removal of 6 bases from V and 9 bases from J, the junction contained 6 bases not matched to a gene. This CDR3 contains 13 residues. CDR1 is MRHNA, CDR2 SNTAGT, per germline. The CDR3 DNA is TGTGCCAGCAGGGGGACAGGGCGGGGTGAGCAGTTCTTC. Protein: CASRGTGRGEQFF.

CDR3: CAWEETGRPYEQYF. The CDR3 DNA is TGTGCCTGGGAGGAGACAGGGCGTCCCTACGAGCAGTACTTC. The J gene is TRBJ2-7, the V gene TRBV30, with 7 bases that match TRBD1. The V gene's germline CDR1 is GTSNPN and CDR2 SVGIG (reference sequence). V was clipped by 5 bases and J by 2 bases; unmatched bases: 9. The CDR3 length is 14 residues.

The chain recombines TRBV12-5 with TRBJ2-2; the match to TRBD2 covers 11 bases. The V gene end was trimmed by 7 bases and the J gene end by 2 bases; junction bases not matched to a gene: 6. This CDR3 is 16 amino acids long. CDR1 is LGHNT, CDR2 FRNRAP, per germline. In DNA, the CDR3 is TGTGCTAGTGCCAAACTAGCGGGGGTTAACACCGGGGAGCTGTTTTTT. Protein: CASAKLAGVNTGELFF.

J is TRBJ1-1 and V is TRBV29-1; 9 nucleotides line up with TRBD1. CDR3 size: 14 residues. The germline CDR1 and CDR2 sequences are SQVTM and ANQGSEA. Trimming at V came to 8 bases and at J to 3 bases, leaving 10 bases not matched to a gene. CDR3 sequence (DNA): TGCAGCACGGTGGGACAGGGAAGACACACTGAAGCTTTCTTT. Protein: CSTVGQGRHTEAFF.

This chain links TRBV5-5 with TRBJ2-2, with 11 nucleotides matching TRBD2. Germline V gene data show CDR1 as SGHKS and CDR2 as YYEKEE (reference sequence). The CDR3 loop spans 16 amino acids. V dropped 2 bases and J dropped 1; count of bases not matched to a gene: 1. CDR3 sequence reads: CASSLGLAGNTGELFF. For the CDR3, the DNA is TGTGCCAGCAGCTTAGGACTAGCGGGGAACACCGGGGAGCTGTTTTTT.

The V call is TRBV30, the J call TRBJ2-4, with 7 bases identical to TRBD1. CDR3 length: 13 amino acids. V gave up 4 bases and J gave up 6 bases; unmatched junction bases: 6. Germline values: CDR1 GTSNPN, CDR2 SVGIG (reference sequence). CDR3 sequence: CAWIEGGGNIQYF. In nucleotides, the CDR3 is TGTGCCTGGATTGAAGGGGGCGGAAACATTCAGTACTTC.